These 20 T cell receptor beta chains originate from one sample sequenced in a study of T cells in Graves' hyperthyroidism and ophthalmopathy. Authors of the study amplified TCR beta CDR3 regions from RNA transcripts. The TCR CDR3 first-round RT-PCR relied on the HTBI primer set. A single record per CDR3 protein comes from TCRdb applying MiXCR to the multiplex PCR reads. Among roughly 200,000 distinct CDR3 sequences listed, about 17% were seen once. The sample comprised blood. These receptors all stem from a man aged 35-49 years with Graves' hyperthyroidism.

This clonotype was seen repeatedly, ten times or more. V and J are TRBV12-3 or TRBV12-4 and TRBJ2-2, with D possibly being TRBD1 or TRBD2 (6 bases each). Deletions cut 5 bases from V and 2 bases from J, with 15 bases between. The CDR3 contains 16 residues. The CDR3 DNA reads TGTGCCAGCAGTCGAGGGGGGTGGGGAAACACCGGGGAGCTGTTTTTT. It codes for CASSRGGWGNTGELFF.

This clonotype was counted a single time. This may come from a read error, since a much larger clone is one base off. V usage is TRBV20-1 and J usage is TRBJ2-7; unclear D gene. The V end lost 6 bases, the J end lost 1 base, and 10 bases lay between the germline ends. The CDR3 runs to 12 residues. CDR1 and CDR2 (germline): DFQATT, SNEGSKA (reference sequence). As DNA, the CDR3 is TGCAGTGCAAGGGAAAGGTCCTACGAGCAGTACTTC. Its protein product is CSARERSYEQYF.

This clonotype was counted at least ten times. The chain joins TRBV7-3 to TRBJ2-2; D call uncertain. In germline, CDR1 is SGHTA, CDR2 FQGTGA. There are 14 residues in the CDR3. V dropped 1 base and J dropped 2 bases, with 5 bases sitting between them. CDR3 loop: CASSLIRNTGELFF. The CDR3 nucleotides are TGTGCCAGCAGCTTAATACGTAACACCGGGGAGCTGTTTTTT.

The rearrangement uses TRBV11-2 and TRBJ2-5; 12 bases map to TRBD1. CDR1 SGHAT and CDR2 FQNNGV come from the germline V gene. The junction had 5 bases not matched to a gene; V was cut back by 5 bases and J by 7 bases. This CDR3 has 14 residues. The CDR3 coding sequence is TGTGCCAGCAGCCAGGGACAGGGGGCACCGACCCAGTACTTC. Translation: CASSQGQGAPTQYF.

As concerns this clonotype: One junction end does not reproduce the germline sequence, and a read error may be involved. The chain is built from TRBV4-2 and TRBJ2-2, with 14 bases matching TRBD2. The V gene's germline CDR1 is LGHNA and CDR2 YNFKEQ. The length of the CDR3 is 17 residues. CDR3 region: CASSQGLAGGLPGELFF. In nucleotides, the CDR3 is TGTGCCAGCAGCCAAGGACTAGCGGGGGGGCTTCCCGGGGAGCTGTTTTTC.

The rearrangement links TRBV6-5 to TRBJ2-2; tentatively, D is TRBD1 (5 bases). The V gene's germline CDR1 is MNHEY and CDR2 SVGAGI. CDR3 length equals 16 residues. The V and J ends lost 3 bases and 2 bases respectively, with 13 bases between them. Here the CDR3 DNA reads TGTGCCAGCAGTTATATGTGGGGCAAAAACACCGGGGAGCTGTTTTTT. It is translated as CASSYMWGKNTGELFF.

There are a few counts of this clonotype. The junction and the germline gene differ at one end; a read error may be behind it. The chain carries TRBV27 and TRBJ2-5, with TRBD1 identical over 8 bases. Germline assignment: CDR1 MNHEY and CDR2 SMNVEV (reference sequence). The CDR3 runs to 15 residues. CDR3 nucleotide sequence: TGTGCCAGTCCCTCGCAGGGGGCGAACCAAGAGGCCCAGTACTTC. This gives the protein CASPSQGANQEAQYF.

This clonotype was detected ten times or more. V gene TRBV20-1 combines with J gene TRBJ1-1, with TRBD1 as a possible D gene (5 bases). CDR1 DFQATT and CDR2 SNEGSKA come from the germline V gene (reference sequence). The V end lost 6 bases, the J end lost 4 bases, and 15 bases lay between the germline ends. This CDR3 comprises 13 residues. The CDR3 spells CSAIKVRGTEAFF. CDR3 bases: TGCAGTGCAATAAAAGTAAGGGGCACTGAAGCTTTCTTT.

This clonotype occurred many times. The DNA of the CDR3 is TGTGCCAGCAGCTTATGGGATACGCAGTATTTT. Amino acids: CASSLWDTQYF. The V call is TRBV7-2, the J call TRBJ2-3; D is uncertain. Trimming pared 2 bases from V and 6 bases from J, leaving 3 bases between. The CDR3 loop spans 11 amino acids. Germline-derived CDR1 and CDR2 are SGHTA and FQGNSA. Together with reference TRBV7-2 and TRBJ2-3, the CDR3 gives the full variable domain: GAGVSQSPSNKVTEKGKDVELRCDPISGHTALYWYRQSLGQGLEFLIYFQGNSAPDKSGLPSDRFSAERTGGSVSTLTIQRTQQEDSAVYLCASSLWDTQYFGPGTRLTVL.

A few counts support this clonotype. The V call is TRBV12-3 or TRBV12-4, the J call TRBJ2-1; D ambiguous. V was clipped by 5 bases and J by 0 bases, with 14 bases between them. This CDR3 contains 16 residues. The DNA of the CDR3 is TGTGCCAGCAGTCAAATCAGAACCAGCTCCTACAATGAGCAGTTCTTC. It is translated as CASSQIRTSSYNEQFF.

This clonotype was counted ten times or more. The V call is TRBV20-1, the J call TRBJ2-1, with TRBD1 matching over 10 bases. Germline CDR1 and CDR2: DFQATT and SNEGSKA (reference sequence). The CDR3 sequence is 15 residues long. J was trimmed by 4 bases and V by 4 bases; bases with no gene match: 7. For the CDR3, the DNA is TGCAGTGCTATCTCCGGGACAGGGGTTTACAATGAGCAGTTCTTC. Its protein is CSAISGTGVYNEQFF.

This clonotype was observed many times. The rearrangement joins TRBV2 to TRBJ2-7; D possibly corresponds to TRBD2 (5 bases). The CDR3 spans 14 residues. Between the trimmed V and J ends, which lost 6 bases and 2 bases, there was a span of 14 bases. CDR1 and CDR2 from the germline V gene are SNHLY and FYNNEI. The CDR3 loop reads CASSPRGIPYEQYF. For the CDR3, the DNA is TGTGCCAGCAGCCCAAGAGGGATCCCCTACGAGCAGTACTTC.

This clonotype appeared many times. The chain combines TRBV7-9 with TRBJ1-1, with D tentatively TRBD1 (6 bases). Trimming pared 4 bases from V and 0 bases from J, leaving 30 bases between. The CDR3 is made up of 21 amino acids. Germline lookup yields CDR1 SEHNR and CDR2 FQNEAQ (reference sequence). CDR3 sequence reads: CASSSWTARRSRYHMNTEAFF. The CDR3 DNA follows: TGTGCCAGCAGCTCCTGGACAGCCCGACGATCCAGGTACCACATGAACACTGAAGCTTTCTTT.

This CDR3 reads CSAIGGGGINQPQHF. The CDR3 DNA follows: TGCAGTGCTATCGGGGGGGGGGGCATTAATCAGCCCCAGCATTTT. The chain couples TRBV20-1 to TRBJ1-5, with D perhaps TRBD1 (6 bases). The CDR3 runs to 15 residues. Per the germline V gene, CDR1 is DFQATT and CDR2 is SNEGSKA (reference sequence). Trimming removed 4 bases at V and 4 bases at J, with 17 bases between.

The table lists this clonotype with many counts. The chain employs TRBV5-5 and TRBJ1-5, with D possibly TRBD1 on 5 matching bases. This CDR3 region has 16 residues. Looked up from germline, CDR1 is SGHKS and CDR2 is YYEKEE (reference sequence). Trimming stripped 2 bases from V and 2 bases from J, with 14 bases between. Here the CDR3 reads CASSFYQGGGNQPQHF. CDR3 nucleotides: TGTGCCAGCAGCTTTTATCAGGGAGGCGGCAATCAGCCCCAGCATTTT.

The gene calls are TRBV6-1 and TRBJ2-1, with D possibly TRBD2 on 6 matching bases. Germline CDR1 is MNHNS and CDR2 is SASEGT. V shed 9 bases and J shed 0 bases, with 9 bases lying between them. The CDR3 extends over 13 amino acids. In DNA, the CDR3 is TGTGCCAGTCGGGGGAGCTCCTACAATGAGCAGTTCTTC. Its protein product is CASRGSSYNEQFF.

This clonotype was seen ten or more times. The chain's CDR3 is CASSLKQGALNTEAFF. The CDR3 nucleotides are TGTGCCAGCAGTTTAAAACAGGGGGCCTTGAACACTGAAGCTTTCTTT. The rearrangement joins TRBV28 to TRBJ1-1; 9 nucleotides agree with TRBD1. The V gene end was trimmed by 2 bases and the J gene end by 0 bases; junction bases not matched to a gene: 4. Per germline, CDR1 MDHEN and CDR2 SYDVKM. CDR3 length: 16 residues.

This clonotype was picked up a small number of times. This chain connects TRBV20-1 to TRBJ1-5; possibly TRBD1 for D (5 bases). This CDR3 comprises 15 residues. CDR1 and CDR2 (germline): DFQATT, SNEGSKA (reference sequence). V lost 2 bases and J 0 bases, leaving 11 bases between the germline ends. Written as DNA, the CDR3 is TGCAGTGCTAGAAGCCCAGGGAATAGCAATCAGCCCCAGCATTTT. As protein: CSARSPGNSNQPQHF.

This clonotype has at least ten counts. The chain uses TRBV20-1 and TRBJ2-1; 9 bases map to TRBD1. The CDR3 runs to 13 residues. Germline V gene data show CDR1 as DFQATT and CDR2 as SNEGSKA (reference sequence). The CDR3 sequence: CRLGQGSYNEQFF. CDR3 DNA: TGCAGACTCGGACAGGGGTCCTACAATGAGCAGTTCTTC.

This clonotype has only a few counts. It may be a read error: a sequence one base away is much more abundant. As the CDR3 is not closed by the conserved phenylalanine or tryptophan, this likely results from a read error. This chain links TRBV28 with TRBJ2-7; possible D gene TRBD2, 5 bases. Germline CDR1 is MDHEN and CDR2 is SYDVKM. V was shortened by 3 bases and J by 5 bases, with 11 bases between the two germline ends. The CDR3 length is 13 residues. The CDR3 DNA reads TGTGCCAGCAGTTTTAGCCTAGCCCACGAGCAGTACCTC. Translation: CASSFSLAHEQYL.